This note documents a single T cell receptor (beta chain) sequence. The target of this receptor is not known. It has no much larger one-base neighbor in the sample; base qualities were not kept. The CDR3 contains 12 residues, cysteine and phenylalanine counted. Of all the DNA, just the CDR3 is kept, 36 bases in frame from base 1. V is cut back by 7 bases and J by 8 bases, with 2 bases in the junction unmatched. The germline V gene (reference sequence) supplies CDR1 SEHNR and CDR2 FQNEAQ. A patient counted as having stable Graves' hyperthyroidism if no progression to ophthalmopathy occurred over 18 months of follow-up. Hyperthyroidism patients were newly diagnosed, with disease duration under 2 months, and aged 18 to 65 years. Patients with uncontrolled infections, other autoimmune diseases, pregnancy or lactation were excluded. Clinical symptoms, serum thyroxine and TRAb, thyroid ultrasound, and orbital computed tomography formed the basis for the diagnoses. PBMCs were separated from 7.5 to 10 ml of fresh peripheral blood using Ficoll-Paque density gradient centrifugation. Trizol reagent was used to extract total RNA, and RNA quality was then checked on an Agilent 2100 Bioanalyzer.

This specimen belongs to a study of T cells in Graves' hyperthyroidism and ophthalmopathy (dated by TCRdb to between 2019 and 2020). General notes on the study: Peripheral blood samples were taken at the time of initial diagnosis, prior to any treatment. The paper describes TCR Vbeta CDR3 sequencing of about 140 peripheral blood samples, made up of about 41 ophthalmopathy patients, roughly 72 hyperthyroidism patients and about 17 progressor patients. The study also compared thyroid tissue and blood T-cell repertoires from 5 to 7 Graves' hyperthyroidism patients. Prospective prediction of ophthalmopathy was tested in an independent validation cohort consisting of some 19 hyperthyroidism patients and approximately 16 patients who later progressed to ophthalmopathy. Following sampling, methimazole starting at 30 mg daily was given to hyperthyroidism patients, and high-dose intravenous methylprednisolone was given to ophthalmopathy patients. The 100 discovery patients were divided at random into training and test sets in a 7:3 ratio. TCR V-J signatures able to tell the groups apart were searched for in a discovery cohort of some 100 patients, of whom 40 to 45 had Graves' ophthalmopathy and roughly 59 had stable Graves' hyperthyroidism. Points the paper makes about the study in general: A 13 V-J signature model separated ophthalmopathy from stable hyperthyroidism, with nearly 90% sensitivity and roughly 84% specificity in cross-validation and 80%/75% in testing. Blood samples also contained most of the expanded thyroid clonotypes (frequency above 0.001), which suggests that blood repertoires may reflect thyroid immune responses. Sample size was not statistically predetermined, and blinding of investigators to group allocation was not performed. During validation, the model predicted progression to ophthalmopathy a median of approximately 6.5 months ahead of onset, with more than 55% sensitivity and 72% to 80% specificity.

The TCR beta CDR3 regions were amplified from the RNA transcripts. A first-round RT-PCR of the TCR CDR3 used the HTBI primer set with the Qiagen OneStep RT-PCR kit. Libraries were constructed in a second round of multiplex PCR, after which size selection and purification were carried out. Libraries were sequenced paired-end with 100 bp reads on an Illumina HiSeq2000. The authors' pipeline ran thus. Raw data were processed with SOAPnuke, discarding reads with adapters, uncalled bases, mean Phred below 15, or no exact constant-primer or identifier match. COPE v1.2.5 was used to merge the high-quality paired reads, and each unique nucleotide sequence was defined as a clonotype. MiTCR v1.1 was used to align the clonotypes against IMGT TRBV, TRBD and TRBJ reference segments. The analysis was restricted to V-J combinations with a frequency above 0.0001, which together covered roughly 99% of the repertoires. A TCS score was defined as the ratio between F50 (clonal expansion) and ExV (chaos), using BLOSUM62-based TCRdist between CDR3 peptides within each V-J. Welch's t-statistics and random forest reduced several hundred V-J features to 10 to 15, which were used in a naive Bayes classifier (R e1071). The public reads were reprocessed in TCRdb via fastp at Q25 and MiXCR, keeping in-frame beta chains. All rows with the same CDR3 protein become a single entry with the most common DNA and genes. The V and J calls and clone size are TCRdb's, not the authors'. The sample table holds roughly 720,000 distinct CDR3 sequences, of which 17% were seen once. Roughly 15% of the sample lies in the top ten.

Sequenced sample: blood. This receptor was taken from a man over 45 with Graves' hyperthyroidism. The rearranged chain carries TRBV7-9 and TRBJ2-2; 9 of the junction bases match TRBD2. The CDR3: CASKSGRGELFF. The bases are TGTGCCAGCAAGAGCGGGAGGGGGGAGCTGTTTTTT.